A selection of T cell receptor beta chains follows, all from one sample in a study of patients and donors after allogeneic stem cell transplantation. TCRdb ran MiXCR on the RT-PCR reads and lists one entry per CDR3 protein. The sample gives some 880,000 distinct CDR3 sequences, about a sixth of which show up once; 5% to 6.5% is in the top ten. Sequences were obtained from blood, either unsorted or a sorted T cell fraction (not recorded which). The receptors were sampled from a human donor who was either an allogeneic HSCT recipient or a stem cell or donor lymphocyte infusion donor (not recorded which). It is not recorded whose cells these are; they may come from a transplant donor. Both conserved end residues are part of each CDR3. A D gene is named only where the DNA matches it firmly. The size field is filled for only some rows; it gives once, few, many or a size class.

d_call j_call clone_size v_call cdr3_aa cdr3_nt
- TRBJ2-1 few TRBV7-2 CASGSRVSYNEQFF TGTGCCAGCGGCTCCCGGGTCTCCTACAATGAGCAGTTCTTC
- TRBJ2-1 few TRBV11-3 CASSLGSTERNNEQFF TGTGCCAGCAGCTTAGGTTCGACAGAAAGAAACAATGAGCAGTTCTTC
TRBD1 TRBJ2-7 many TRBV12-3/TRBV12-4 CASRETGVEQYF TGTGCCAGCAGAGAGACAGGGGTCGAGCAGTACTTC
TRBD1 TRBJ1-5 - TRBV6-1 CASSGRTGRYQPQHF TGTGCCAGCAGTGGTCGGACAGGGCGGTATCAGCCCCAGCATTTT
- TRBJ2-1 - TRBV20-1 CSARQPGLYNEQFF TGCAGTGCTCGACAACCGGGGCTCTACAATGAGCAGTTCTTC
- TRBJ2-1 - TRBV7-6 CASSPRNRFAEQFF TGTGCCAGCAGCCCCCGTAATAGGTTTGCTGAGCAGTTCTTC
- TRBJ1-2 - TRBV6-1 CASSVNAANYGYTF TGTGCCAGCTCTGTTAATGCGGCTAACTATGGCTACACCTTC
- TRBJ2-7 few TRBV5-5 CASSSLTPPKQYF TGTGCCAGCAGCTCTCTTACACCGCCGAAGCAGTACTTC
- TRBJ1-2 - TRBV29-1 CSVEDGIRRGYTF TGCAGCGTTGAAGATGGCATCCGACGCGGCTACACCTTC
- TRBJ1-5 few TRBV20-1 CSAPPSGSNQPQHF TGCAGTGCCCCGCCCTCCGGAAGCAATCAGCCCCAGCATTTT
- TRBJ1-1 - TRBV9 CASSGRVPNTEAFF TGTGCCAGCAGCGGCCGGGTTCCGAACACTGAAGCTTTCTTT
- TRBJ2-7 few TRBV20-1 CSARDPLGGARYEQYF TGCAGTGCTAGAGATCCGTTGGGGGGGGCGAGGTACGAGCAGTACTTC
- TRBJ2-1 - TRBV5-4 CASNPGPAGPSYNEQFF TGTGCCAGCAACCCGGGCCCGGCGGGACCTTCTTACAATGAGCAGTTCTTC
- TRBJ2-5 - TRBV5-1 CASSPDRTETQYF TGCGCCAGCAGCCCGGACCGAACTGAGACCCAGTACTTC
- TRBJ2-7 - TRBV21-1 CASSKGTGRASYEQYF TGTGCCAGCAGCAAAGGGACAGGGAGGGCCTCCTACGAGCAGTACTTC
- TRBJ2-7 - TRBV9 CASSVSANFYEQYF TGTGCCAGCAGCGTATCCGCCAACTTCTACGAGCAGTACTTC
- TRBJ2-4 - TRBV12-3/TRBV12-4 CASSLGLLAKNIQYF TGTGCCAGCAGTTTAGGGCTATTAGCCAAAAACATTCAGTACTTC
TRBD1 TRBJ1-1 - TRBV4-3 CASSQDRTGDTEAFF TGCGCCAGCAGCCAAGATAGGACAGGGGACACTGAAGCTTTCTTT
- TRBJ2-5 - TRBV7-9 CASSLDLGGTQYF TGTGCCAGCAGCTTAGACCTGGGAGGGACCCAGTACTTC
- TRBJ1-5 - TRBV20-1 CSARERLGNQPQHF TGCAGTGCTAGAGAGAGGCTAGGCAATCAGCCCCAGCATTTT
- TRBJ2-7 - TRBV28 CASSPLGVDTSYEQYF TGTGCCAGCAGTCCGTTAGGCGTCGATACCTCCTACGAGCAGTACTTC
TRBD1 TRBJ2-7 - TRBV11-2 CASSLDGTDYEQYF TGTGCCAGCAGCTTAGATGGGACAGACTACGAGCAGTACTTC
- TRBJ2-7 few TRBV5-5 CASHDSISYEQYF TGTGCCAGCCATGACAGTATCTCCTACGAGCAGTACTTC
TRBD1 TRBJ1-5 - TRBV7-2 CASSLEQGVSQPQHF TGTGCCAGCAGCTTAGAGCAGGGGGTTAGTCAGCCCCAGCATTTT
TRBD2 TRBJ2-1 few TRBV3-1 CTSSLLTSGTYEQFF TGTACCAGCAGCCTTTTGACTAGCGGGACGTATGAGCAGTTCTTC
- TRBJ2-5 few TRBV24-1 CATSPLGGGHETQYF TGTGCCACCAGCCCCCTAGGGGGAGGGCATGAGACCCAGTACTTC
TRBD2 TRBJ2-1 few TRBV4-3 CASSAEAQRGEVEQFF TGCGCCAGCAGCGCTGAGGCCCAGCGGGGGGAGGTTGAGCAGTTCTTC
- TRBJ1-4 - TRBV12-3/TRBV12-4 CASSLETTNEKLFF TGTGCCAGCAGTTTAGAGACAACTAATGAAAAACTGTTTTTT
TRBD1 TRBJ1-1 few TRBV6-2/TRBV6-3 CASSYFRDRLAFF TGTGCCAGCAGTTACTTCCGGGACAGACTGGCTTTCTTT
- TRBJ1-6 - TRBV27 CASSFGRERSPLHF TGTGCCAGCAGTTTTGGCAGGGAACGATCACCCCTCCACTTT
- TRBJ2-6 - TRBV20-1 CSASPSGGGANVLTF TGCAGTGCTAGCCCCTCCGGGGGTGGGGCCAACGTCCTGACTTTC
- TRBJ1-2 - TRBV12-3/TRBV12-4 CASSLMGLNYGYTF TGTGCCAGCAGTTTGATGGGGCTCAACTATGGCTACACCTTC
TRBD2 TRBJ2-7 - TRBV4-1 CASSHPLAGFYEQYF TGCGCCAGCAGCCACCCCTTAGCGGGGTTCTACGAGCAGTACTTC
- TRBJ2-1 - TRBV15 CATSRTKDSYNEQFF TGTGCCACCAGCAGGACGAAAGACAGTTACAATGAGCAGTTCTTC
- TRBJ1-2 many TRBV20-1 CSAQTTGPYGYTF TGCAGTGCCCAAACCACAGGCCCTTATGGCTACACCTTC
- TRBJ2-1 few TRBV5-6 CASSLAGAEGSYNEQFF TGTGCCAGCAGCTTGGCCGGGGCGGAAGGCTCCTACAATGAGCAGTTCTTC
TRBD1 TRBJ1-4 - TRBV29-1 CSVEPGQGGEKLFF TGCAGCGTAGAGCCGGGACAGGGCGGGGAAAAACTGTTTTTT
TRBD1 TRBJ2-7 few TRBV6-1 CASLRSAGGMAGYEQYF TGTGCCAGCCTTCGATCGGCAGGGGGTATGGCGGGCTACGAGCAGTACTTC
- TRBJ2-2 many TRBV12-3/TRBV12-4 CASSLWGERNTGELFF TGTGCCAGCAGTTTGTGGGGGGAGCGGAACACCGGGGAGCTGTTTTTT
TRBD1 TRBJ2-5 few TRBV7-9 CASSWTGEMETQYF TGTGCCAGCAGCTGGACAGGGGAAATGGAGACCCAGTACTTC
- TRBJ2-5 few TRBV9 CASSSSPRPQETQYF TGTGCCAGCAGCTCTAGCCCCAGACCACAAGAGACCCAGTACTTC
TRBD2 TRBJ2-7 - TRBV20-1 CSARGALAAQYF TGCAGTGCTAGAGGGGCACTAGCGGCGCAGTACTTC
TRBD2 TRBJ2-3 few TRBV5-1 CATRTSGGASTDTQYF TGCGCCACCCGGACTAGCGGGGGAGCTAGCACAGATACGCAGTATTTT